This TCR beta chain was profiled in a study of OX40 agonist ivuxolimab in advanced cancers. The table came from immunoSEQ multiplex PCR; TCRdb's copy has only in-frame clones and leaves some out. Found here are 75,000 to 95,000 clones, roughly 85% of them singletons; the top ten hold about 0.2%. This clone was seen only a few times. The V gene end was trimmed by 2 bases and the J gene end by 3 bases; junction bases not matched to a gene: 6. This CDR3 is 16 amino acids long. CDR1 is SGHNT and CDR2 is YYREEE in the germline V gene (reference sequence). The source was CD4+ or CD8+ T cells sorted from blood, collected in a trial of the OX40 agonist ivuxolimab. The TCR sequence derives from an adult with an advanced solid tumor such as melanoma, head and neck, liver or kidney cancer. J is TRBJ2-1 and V is TRBV5-4; 9 nucleotides match TRBD2. This chain's CDR3 is CASSFSWTSDYNEQFF. For the CDR3, the DNA is TGTGCCAGCAGCTTTTCCTGGACTAGCGACTACAATGAGCAGTTCTTC.